This TCR beta chain was profiled in a study of response to subunit inactivated influenza vaccine. This CDR3 is built from 16 residues. Germline CDR1 reads MNHEY; CDR2 reads SMNVEV (reference sequence). V lost 2 bases, J lost 0 bases, and 11 bases lay in between. Overall study results and limits: Authors suggested each seasonal influenza vaccination recruits few new T cells.

Comments on this clonotype: What it binds is unknown.

MiXCR, run by TCRdb on the RT-PCR reads, gives a single entry per CDR3 protein. The sample includes a few hundred thousand distinct CDR3 sequences, about 14% of them seen just once. The receptor was derived from a man aged 45-60 years who received an inactivated influenza vaccine. The chain couples TRBV27 to TRBJ1-3, with D uncertain. Sequencing was performed on PBMCs from blood, taken roughly 12 days after vaccination. The CDR3 nucleotides read TGTGCCAGCAGTTTAAGTTCGGGAATCTCTGGAAACACCATATATTTT. Its translation is CASSLSSGISGNTIYF.